Described below is a single T cell receptor beta chain sequence and its context. Its matching antigen is unknown. The data derive from a study of monozygotic twins with inflammatory bowel disease. Study conclusions and caveats: No single strong signal or clonotype associated with IBD was supported. Discordant twins had repertoire similarity that did not differ from that of concordant twins, possibly from limited power. Whereas healthy co-twins had higher TCRbeta diversity (inverse Simpson), IBD patients had lower diversity.

The authors made each sample's cDNA in eight separate reactions. TCRdb processed the 5' RACE reads again and assigns one entry to each CDR3 protein, with no DNA. This listing includes about 300,000 distinct CDR3 sequences. The receptor was derived from a human donor with ulcerative colitis or Crohn's disease, or a healthy co-twin of an affected twin (not recorded which). The sample comprised blood.

This CDR3 is CSVYSGIQETQYF. The chain recombines TRBV20-1 with TRBJ2-5; TCRdb names TRBD2, which stays unverified in the absence of DNA. From germline, CDR1 is DFQATT and CDR2 SNEGSKA (reference sequence). This CDR3 is 13 amino acids long.